This T cell receptor beta chain derives from a study of blood T cell repertoires in COVID-19. Looked up from germline, CDR1 is LNHDA and CDR2 is SQIVND (reference sequence). There are 12 residues in the CDR3. The V end lost 10 bases, the J end lost 0 bases, and 7 bases lay between the germline ends. The repertoire was sequenced with immunoSEQ multiplex PCR; TCRdb's copy has only in-frame clones and lacks some. The sample contains about 260,000 clones, over 70% of which appear only once. J is TRBJ1-5 and V is TRBV19; no definite D call. The sequencing sample was made of PBMCs or T cells enriched from blood (not recorded which). This clonotype was sampled from a woman in her thirties or forties who had been exposed to COVID-19. Written as DNA, the CDR3 is TGTGCCACGTCCCTTAGCAATCAGCCCCAGCATTTT. It is translated as CATSLSNQPQHF.